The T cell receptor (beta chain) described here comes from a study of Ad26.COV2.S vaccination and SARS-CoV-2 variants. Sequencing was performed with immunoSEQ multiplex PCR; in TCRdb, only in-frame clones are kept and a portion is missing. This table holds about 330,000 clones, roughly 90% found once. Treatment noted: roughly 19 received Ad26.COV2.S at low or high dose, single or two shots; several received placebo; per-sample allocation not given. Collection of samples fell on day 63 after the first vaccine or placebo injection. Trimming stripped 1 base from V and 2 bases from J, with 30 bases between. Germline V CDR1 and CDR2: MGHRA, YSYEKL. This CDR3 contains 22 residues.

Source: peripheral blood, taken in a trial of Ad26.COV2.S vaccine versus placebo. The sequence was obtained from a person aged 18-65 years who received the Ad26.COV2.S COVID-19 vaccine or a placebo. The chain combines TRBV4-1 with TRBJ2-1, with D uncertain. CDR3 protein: CASSQAILAGSLQEGPYNEQFF. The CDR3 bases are TGCGCCAGCAGCCAAGCCATCTTAGCAGGCTCTCTGCAAGAAGGTCCCTACAATGAGCAGTTCTTC.